This TCR beta chain came from a study of blood T cell repertoires in COVID-19. Study-wide background: There were acute and convalescent COVID-19 samples, and they came from the United States, Italy and Spain. Sources were T cells, B-cell-depleted T cells, or PBMCs; the material itself was cDNA or gDNA.

Recruitment covered about 25 US areas and drew participants whose ages spanned about 18 to 95 years. Assay: immunoSEQ multiplex PCR; the TCRdb copy retains only in-frame clones and omits some. Found here are about 480,000 clones, approximately 90% of them singletons; the top ten hold 6.5% to 8.5%. CDR3 size: 11 residues. Germline loops: CDR1 DFQATT, CDR2 SNEGSKA (reference sequence). V lost 6 bases to trimming and J lost 4 bases, with 9 bases between them. This clone is a singleton in its sample. The sequence was collected from a woman aged 55-70 years who had recovered from COVID-19. Sample: PBMCs or T cells enriched from blood (not recorded which). The chain joins TRBV20-1 to TRBJ1-1, with no clear D. The CDR3 DNA sequence: TGCAGTGCCCCGGTTGGCACTGAAGCTTTCTTT. Translation gives CSAPVGTEAFF.